The rows below give T cell receptor beta chains drawn from one sample of a study of T cell repertoires and HLA-DP antigens. Some clones are missing from TCRdb's copy, which holds only in-frame ones; the method was immunoSEQ multiplex PCR. The sample has about 89,000 clones; 86% are singletons. What these receptors recognize is not known. The source material was CD4+ T cells from PBMCs. These receptors all stem from a man in his fifties or sixties in good health and CMV-seronegative. Each CDR3 is given with its conserved first and last residue. A D gene is named only where the DNA matches it firmly. A row's size may be missing; if present it is once, few, many or a size class.

TRBD1	TRBV6-5	once	TRBJ1-5	TGTGCCAGCAAGAGGACAGGGGACCAGCATTTT	CASKRTGDQHF
NA	TRBV4-1	NA	TRBJ2-1	TGCGCCAGCAGCCAAGTGACTAGTGGCAATGAGCAGTTCTTC	CASSQVTSGNEQFF
NA	TRBV6-5	NA	TRBJ2-3	TGTGCCAGCAGTTACGGTGGGAGCGCCACAGATACGCAGTATTTT	CASSYGGSATDTQYF
TRBD1	TRBV5-1	NA	TRBJ2-7	TGCGCCAGCAGCGGCCCAACGGACAGGGGATCCTACGAGCAGTACTTC	CASSGPTDRGSYEQYF
NA	TRBV18	once	TRBJ2-3	TGTGCCACCCGGGAGTTTTCGGGTAGCACAGATACGCAGTATTTT	CATREFSGSTDTQYF
NA	TRBV5-1	NA	TRBJ1-2	TGCGCCAGCAGCTTGTCGCCCGATATCTATGGCTACACCTTC	CASSLSPDIYGYTF
TRBD2	TRBV9	NA	TRBJ2-2	TGTGCCAGCAGCGTAGACCCAGGGCGGGGGACCGGGGAGCTGTTTTTT	CASSVDPGRGTGELFF
NA	TRBV5-1	NA	TRBJ2-7	TGCGCCAGCAGCTTGGCAGGGACACCGAGGAGCTCCTACGAGCAGTACTTC	CASSLAGTPRSSYEQYF
NA	TRBV7-9	NA	TRBJ1-1	TGTGCCAGCAGCTTAGCACAGGGAATGAAAGCTTTCTTT	CASSLAQGMKAFF
TRBD2	TRBV27	NA	TRBJ2-3	TGTGCCAGCAGTGGGGGACTAGCACGCACAGATACGCAGTATTTT	CASSGGLARTDTQYF
NA	TRBV7-9	NA	TRBJ1-2	TGTGCCAGCAGCACCGGGACGGCGTATGGCTACACCTTC	CASSTGTAYGYTF
NA	TRBV7-2	NA	TRBJ2-7	TGTGCCAGCAGCTTAGCGGCTCGGTCCTACGAGCAGTACTTC	CASSLAARSYEQYF
NA	TRBV5-1	NA	TRBJ1-1	TGCGCCAGCAGCTTGGACGCAGCGAACACTGAAGCTTTCTTT	CASSLDAANTEAFF
NA	TRBV4-1	once	TRBJ2-5	TGCGCCAGCAGCCAAGCCGGACAGCCAAGCCAAGAGACCCAGTACTTC	CASSQAGQPSQETQYF
NA	TRBV4-1	NA	TRBJ2-7	TGCGCCAGTATAACAGTGAACCGACCCTACGAGCAGTACTTC	CASITVNRPYEQYF
NA	TRBV28	NA	TRBJ1-3	TGTGCCAGCATTCCCGACAGCTTCTCTGGAAACACCATATATTTT	CASIPDSFSGNTIYF
TRBD2	TRBV7-7	NA	TRBJ2-2	TGTGCTAGCAGCCCGACTAGCGGGGCGAACACCGGGGAGCTGTTTTTT	CASSPTSGANTGELFF
TRBD2	TRBV9	NA	TRBJ2-1	TGTGCCAGCAGCGTACTGGCAGCGGGAGTGGGGAATGAGCAGTTCTTC	CASSVLAAGVGNEQFF
NA	TRBV5-1	once	TRBJ2-3	TGCGCCAGCAGCTTGGCCGATCGTCCGCAGTATTTT	CASSLADRPQYF
NA	TRBV30	NA	TRBJ2-5	TGTGCCTGGAGTGCGGCATTACTGGGTCAAGAGACCCAGTACTTC	CAWSAALLGQETQYF
NA	TRBV6-5	NA	TRBJ1-2	TGTGCCAGCAGTTACTCGAATCAGGTCTATGGCTACACCTTC	CASSYSNQVYGYTF
TRBD2	TRBV29-1	NA	TRBJ2-5	TGCAGCGTGACCCCTGCGGGAGGTCCCCAAGAGACCCAGTACTTC	CSVTPAGGPQETQYF
TRBD1	TRBV2	NA	TRBJ1-2	TGTGCCAGCATGGTGCAGGGGGCGGGTGGCTACACCTTC	CASMVQGAGGYTF
NA	TRBV29-1	NA	TRBJ1-1	TGCAGCGTTGAAAGGCAGTTGAACACTGAAGCTTTCTTT	CSVERQLNTEAFF
NA	TRBV5-8	once	TRBJ1-2	TGTGCCAGCAGCTTATTTAGGGATGTGGGCGGCTACACCTTC	CASSLFRDVGGYTF
NA	TRBV25-1	NA	TRBJ2-3	TGTGCCAGCAGTGTAGGCGGACGTACGGATACGCAGTATTTT	CASSVGGRTDTQYF
NA	TRBV30	NA	TRBJ1-2	TGTGCCTGGTCAGACTACGTCTACTATGGCTACACCTTC	CAWSDYVYYGYTF
TRBD2	TRBV5-1	NA	TRBJ2-5	TGCGCCAGCAGCTTGTTGGGACTAGCGGGGAGCTTCGGGGAGACCCAGTACTTC	CASSLLGLAGSFGETQYF
NA	TRBV19	NA	TRBJ1-2	TGTGCCAGTAGTATTATGGCAGACCATGGCTACACCTTC	CASSIMADHGYTF
NA	TRBV5-4	NA	TRBJ2-7	TGTGCCAGCAGCTTCTTGAGCTCCTACGAGCAGTACTTC	CASSFLSSYEQYF
NA	TRBV6-6	NA	TRBJ1-5	TGTGCCAGCAGTTCAAGACAGCCGAATCAGCCCCAGCATTTT	CASSSRQPNQPQHF
NA	TRBV12-5	NA	TRBJ2-1	TGTGCTAGTGGTTTTGGAGACAATGAGCAGTTCTTC	CASGFGDNEQFF
NA	TRBV5-6	NA	TRBJ2-7	TGTGCCAGCAGCTTGAGCCTAGCTTCCTCCGAGCAGTACTTC	CASSLSLASSEQYF
NA	TRBV7-9	once	TRBJ1-1	TGTGCCAGCAGCTTGAAACGGTTGGAAGCTTTCTTT	CASSLKRLEAFF
NA	TRBV6-5	NA	TRBJ2-5	TGTGCCAGCAGTTTTGTTTACAGGGATCAAGAGACCCAGTACTTC	CASSFVYRDQETQYF
NA	TRBV5-1	few	TRBJ2-2	TGCGCCAGCAGCTTTGGCAGAATCGGGGTAACCGGGGAGCTGTTTTTT	CASSFGRIGVTGELFF
TRBD2	TRBV2	NA	TRBJ2-5	TGTGCCAGCAACTCCGCGGGGGGGCCGGAGGAGACCCAGTACTTC	CASNSAGGPEETQYF
NA	TRBV30	NA	TRBJ1-1	TGTGCCTGGAGTGTACAGACGAACGCTGAAGCTTTCTTT	CAWSVQTNAEAFF
NA	TRBV5-1	NA	TRBJ2-7	TGCGCCAGCAGCAGCCAGGGGTTGTCCTACGAGCAGTACTTC	CASSSQGLSYEQYF
TRBD1	TRBV19	NA	TRBJ2-7	TGTGCCAGTAGTAAGGACAGGGTGGTTGACGAGCAGTACTTC	CASSKDRVVDEQYF
NA	TRBV15	NA	TRBJ1-6	TGTGCCACCAGGAGGCAGGGGAGTGGGTCACCCCTCCACTTT	CATRRQGSGSPLHF
TRBD1	TRBV5-4	NA	TRBJ2-1	TGTGCCAGCAGCCCGGGGACAGTCTCCTACAATGAGCAGTTCTTC	CASSPGTVSYNEQFF
TRBD1	TRBV28	NA	TRBJ2-7	TGTGCCAGCGGGAACAGGGGATCCTACGAGCAGTACTTC	CASGNRGSYEQYF
NA	TRBV7-2	NA	TRBJ2-2	TGTGCCAGCAGCTTGAGTCGACAGGCGAACACCGGGGAGCTGTTTTTT	CASSLSRQANTGELFF
TRBD1	TRBV15	NA	TRBJ1-6	TGTGCCACCAGCAGAGGGGACAGGGGCTCACCCCTCCACTTT	CATSRGDRGSPLHF
NA	TRBV19	few	TRBJ1-2	TGTGCCAGTATAGGAGGGGGTTTTTCTGGCTACACCTTC	CASIGGGFSGYTF
NA	TRBV28	NA	TRBJ1-2	TGTGCCAGCAGTTTCGGTGGGGAAGGCTACACCTTC	CASSFGGEGYTF
TRBD2	TRBV29-1	NA	TRBJ2-1	TGCAGCGTTGTAGGGGGGCTAGCGGGATCCTCCTACAATGAGCAGTTCTTC	CSVVGGLAGSSYNEQFF
NA	TRBV9	NA	TRBJ2-2	TGTGCCAGCAGCTCCAGGCGGCAGGGGTTCACCGGGGAGCTGTTTTTT	CASSSRRQGFTGELFF
TRBD1	TRBV5-8	once	TRBJ1-1	TGTGCCAGCAGCTTGATCGGACAGGGGGCGGAAGCTTTCTTT	CASSLIGQGAEAFF
TRBD1	TRBV4-2	NA	TRBJ2-1	TGTGCCAGCAGCCAAGACCCAGTGGACAGGGGCCATGAGCAGTTCTTC	CASSQDPVDRGHEQFF
NA	TRBV28	NA	TRBJ2-7	TGTGCCAGCACTAGCTCCTACGAGCAGTACTTC	CASTSSYEQYF
TRBD1	TRBV7-9	NA	TRBJ2-3	TGTGCCAGCAGCTTAGGGGGGACAGGGTCAGATACGCAGTATTTT	CASSLGGTGSDTQYF